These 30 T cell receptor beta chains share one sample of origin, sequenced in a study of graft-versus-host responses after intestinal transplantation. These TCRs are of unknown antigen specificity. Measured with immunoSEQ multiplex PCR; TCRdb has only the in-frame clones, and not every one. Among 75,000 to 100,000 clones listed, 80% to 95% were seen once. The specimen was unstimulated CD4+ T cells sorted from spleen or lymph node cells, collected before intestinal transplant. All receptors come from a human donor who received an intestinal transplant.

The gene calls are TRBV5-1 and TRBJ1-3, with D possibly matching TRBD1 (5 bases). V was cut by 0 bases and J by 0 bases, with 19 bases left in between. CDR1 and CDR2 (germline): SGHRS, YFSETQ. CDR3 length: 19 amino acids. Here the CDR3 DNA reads TGCGCCAGCAGCTTGGGGACTCAACCCGGGGGGACCTCTGGAAACACCATATATTTT. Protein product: CASSLGTQPGGTSGNTIYF.

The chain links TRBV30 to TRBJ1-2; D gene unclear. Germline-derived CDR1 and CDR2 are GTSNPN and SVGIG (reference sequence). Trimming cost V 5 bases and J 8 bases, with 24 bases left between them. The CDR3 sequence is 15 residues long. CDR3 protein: CAWCPSGNPPGGYTF. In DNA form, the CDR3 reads TGTGCCTGGTGCCCATCGGGGAATCCTCCTGGAGGCTACACCTTC.

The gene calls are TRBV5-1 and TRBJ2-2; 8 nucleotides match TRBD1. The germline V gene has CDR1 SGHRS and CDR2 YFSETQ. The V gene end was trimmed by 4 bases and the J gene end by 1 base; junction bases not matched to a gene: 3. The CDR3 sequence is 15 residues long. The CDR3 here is CASSGGTGNTGELFF. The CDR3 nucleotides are TGCGCCAGCAGCGGGGGGACAGGGAACACCGGGGAGCTGTTTTTT.

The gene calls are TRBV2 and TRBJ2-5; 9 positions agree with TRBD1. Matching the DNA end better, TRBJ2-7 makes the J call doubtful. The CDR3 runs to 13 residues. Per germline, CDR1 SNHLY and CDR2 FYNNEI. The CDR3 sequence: CASGGQGPYEQYF. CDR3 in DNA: TGTGCCAGCGGGGGACAGGGACCCTACGAGCAGTACTTC.

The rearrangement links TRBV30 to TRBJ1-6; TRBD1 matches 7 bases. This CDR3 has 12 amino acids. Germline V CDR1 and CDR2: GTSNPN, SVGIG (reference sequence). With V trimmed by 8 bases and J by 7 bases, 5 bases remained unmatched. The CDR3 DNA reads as TGTGCCATGACAGGGCAGAATTCACCCCTCCACTTT. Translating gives CAMTGQNSPLHF.

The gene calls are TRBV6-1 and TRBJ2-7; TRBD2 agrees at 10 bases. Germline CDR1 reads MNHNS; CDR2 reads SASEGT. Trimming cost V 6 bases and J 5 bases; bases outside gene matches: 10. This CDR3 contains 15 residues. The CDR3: CASRLERGGHHEQYF. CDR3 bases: TGTGCCAGCAGACTTGAGCGGGGGGGCCATCACGAGCAGTACTTC.

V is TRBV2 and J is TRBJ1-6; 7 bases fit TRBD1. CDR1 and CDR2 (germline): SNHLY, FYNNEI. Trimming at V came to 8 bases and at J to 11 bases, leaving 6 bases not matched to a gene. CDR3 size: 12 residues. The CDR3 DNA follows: TGTGCCAGCGACAGGGATATGACACCCCTCCACTTT. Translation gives CASDRDMTPLHF.

As DNA, the CDR3 is TGTGCCAGCAGTTTAACCTCGGGGACAGGGGGCTATGGCTACACCTTC. Translated: CASSLTSGTGGYGYTF. The J gene is TRBJ1-2, the V gene TRBV28, with TRBD1 matching over 11 bases. CDR3 length equals 16 residues. CDR1 is MDHEN, CDR2 SYDVKM, per germline. The V segment lost 2 bases and the J segment 4 bases; nucleotides outside the gene matches: 6.

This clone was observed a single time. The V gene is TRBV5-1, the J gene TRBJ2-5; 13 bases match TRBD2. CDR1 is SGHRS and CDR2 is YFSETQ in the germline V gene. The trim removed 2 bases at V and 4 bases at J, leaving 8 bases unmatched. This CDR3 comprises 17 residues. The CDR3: CASSLPTSGGAAETQYF. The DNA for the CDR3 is TGCGCCAGCAGCTTACCTACTAGCGGGGGGGCTGCAGAGACCCAGTACTTC. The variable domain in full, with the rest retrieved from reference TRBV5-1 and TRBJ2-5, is KAGVTQTPRYLIKTRGQQVTLSCSPISGHRSVSWYQQTPGQGLQFLFEYFSETQRNKGNFPGRFSGRQFSNSRSEMNVSTLELGDSALYLCASSLPTSGGAAETQYFGPGTRLLVL.

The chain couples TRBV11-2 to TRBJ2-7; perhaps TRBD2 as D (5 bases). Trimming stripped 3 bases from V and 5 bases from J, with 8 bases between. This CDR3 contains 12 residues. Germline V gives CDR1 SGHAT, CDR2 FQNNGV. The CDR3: CASSFPGNEQYF. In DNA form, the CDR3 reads TGTGCCAGCAGCTTCCCGGGGAACGAGCAGTACTTC. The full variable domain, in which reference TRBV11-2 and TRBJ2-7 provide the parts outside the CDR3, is EAGVAQSPRYKIIEKRQSVAFWCNPISGHATLYWYQQILGQGPKLLIQFQNNGVVDDSQLPKDRFSAERLKGVDSTLKIQPAKLEDSAVYLCASSFPGNEQYFGPGTRLTVT.

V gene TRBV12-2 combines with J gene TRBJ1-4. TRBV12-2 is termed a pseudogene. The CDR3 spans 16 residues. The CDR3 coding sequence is TGTGCAAGTCGCTTAGGTCTGCGGGTTCAGAGTGAAAAACTGTTTTTT. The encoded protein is CASRLGLRVQSEKLFF.

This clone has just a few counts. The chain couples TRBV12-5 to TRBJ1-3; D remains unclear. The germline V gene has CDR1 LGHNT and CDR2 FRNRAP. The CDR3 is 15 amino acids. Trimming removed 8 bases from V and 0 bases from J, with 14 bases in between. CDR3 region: CASSAGLPSGNTIYF. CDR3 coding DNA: TGTGCTAGTTCGGCGGGGTTGCCCTCTGGAAACACCATATATTTT. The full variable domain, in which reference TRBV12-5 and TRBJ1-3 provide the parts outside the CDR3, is DARVTQTPRHKVTEMGQEVTMRCQPILGHNTVFWYRQTMMQGLELLAYFRNRAPLDDSGMPKDRFSAEMPDATLATLKIQPSEPRDSAVYFCASSAGLPSGNTIYFGEGSWLTVV.

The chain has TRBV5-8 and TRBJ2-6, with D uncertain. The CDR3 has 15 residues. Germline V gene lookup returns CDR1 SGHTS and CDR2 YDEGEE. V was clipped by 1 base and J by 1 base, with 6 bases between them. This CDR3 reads CASSLRGSGANVLTF. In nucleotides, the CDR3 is TGTGCCAGCAGCTTGAGAGGATCTGGGGCCAACGTCCTGACTTTC.

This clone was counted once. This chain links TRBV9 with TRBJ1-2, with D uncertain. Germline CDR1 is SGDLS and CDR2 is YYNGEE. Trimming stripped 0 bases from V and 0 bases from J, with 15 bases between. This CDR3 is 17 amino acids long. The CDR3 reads CASSVGDTIISNYGYTF. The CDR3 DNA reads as TGTGCCAGCAGCGTAGGCGACACCATCATCTCTAACTATGGCTACACCTTC.

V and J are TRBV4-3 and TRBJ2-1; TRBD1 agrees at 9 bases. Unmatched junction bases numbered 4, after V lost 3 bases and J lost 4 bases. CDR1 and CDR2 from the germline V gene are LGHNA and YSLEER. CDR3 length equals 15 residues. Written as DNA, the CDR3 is TGCGCCAGCAGCCACCGGACAGGGGATTACAATGAGCAGTTCTTC. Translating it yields CASSHRTGDYNEQFF.

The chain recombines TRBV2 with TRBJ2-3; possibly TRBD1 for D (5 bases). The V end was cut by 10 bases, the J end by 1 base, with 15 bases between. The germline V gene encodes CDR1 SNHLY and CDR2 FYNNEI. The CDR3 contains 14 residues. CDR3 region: CANGQGSGTDTQYF. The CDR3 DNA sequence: TGTGCCAACGGCCAGGGCTCGGGCACAGATACGCAGTATTTT.

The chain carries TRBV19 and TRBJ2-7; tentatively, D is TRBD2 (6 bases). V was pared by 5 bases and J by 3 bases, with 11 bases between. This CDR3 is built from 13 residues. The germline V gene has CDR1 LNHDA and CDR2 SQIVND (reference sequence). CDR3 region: CASSGGLLYEQYF. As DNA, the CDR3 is TGTGCCAGTAGTGGGGGACTGCTCTACGAGCAGTACTTC.

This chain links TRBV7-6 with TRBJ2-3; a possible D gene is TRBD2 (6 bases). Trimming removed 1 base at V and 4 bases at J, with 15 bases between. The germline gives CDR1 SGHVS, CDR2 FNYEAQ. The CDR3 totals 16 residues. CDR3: CASSLVPTEGSDTQYF. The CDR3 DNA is TGTGCCAGCAGCTTAGTTCCCACGGAGGGGTCAGATACGCAGTATTTT.

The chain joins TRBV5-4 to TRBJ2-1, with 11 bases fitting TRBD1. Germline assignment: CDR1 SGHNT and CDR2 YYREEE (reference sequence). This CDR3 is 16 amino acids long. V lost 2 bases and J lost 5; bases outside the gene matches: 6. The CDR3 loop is CASSFIGTGGDNEQFF. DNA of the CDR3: TGTGCCAGCAGCTTTATCGGGACAGGGGGGGACAATGAGCAGTTCTTC.

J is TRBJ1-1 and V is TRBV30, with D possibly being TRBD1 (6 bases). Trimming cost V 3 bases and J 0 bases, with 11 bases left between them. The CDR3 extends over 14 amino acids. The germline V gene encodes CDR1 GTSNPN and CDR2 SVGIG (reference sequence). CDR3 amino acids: CAWSLGTLNTEAFF. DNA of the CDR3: TGTGCCTGGAGCCTTGGGACACTGAACACTGAAGCTTTCTTT.

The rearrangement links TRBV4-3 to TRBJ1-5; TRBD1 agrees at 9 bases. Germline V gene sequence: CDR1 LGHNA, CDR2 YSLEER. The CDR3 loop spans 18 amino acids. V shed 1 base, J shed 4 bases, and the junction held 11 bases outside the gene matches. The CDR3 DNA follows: TGCGCCAGCAGCCAAGGGGCTACCGGGACAGGGCTAAATCAGCCCCAGCATTTT. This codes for CASSQGATGTGLNQPQHF.

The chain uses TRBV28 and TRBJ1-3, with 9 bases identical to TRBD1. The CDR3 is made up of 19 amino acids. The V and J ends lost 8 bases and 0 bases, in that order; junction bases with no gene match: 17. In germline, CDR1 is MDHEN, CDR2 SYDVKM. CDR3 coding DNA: TGTGCCAGCGAACTTCCGGGACAGGGCTCTGACGACTCTGGAAACACCATATATTTT. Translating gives CASELPGQGSDDSGNTIYF.

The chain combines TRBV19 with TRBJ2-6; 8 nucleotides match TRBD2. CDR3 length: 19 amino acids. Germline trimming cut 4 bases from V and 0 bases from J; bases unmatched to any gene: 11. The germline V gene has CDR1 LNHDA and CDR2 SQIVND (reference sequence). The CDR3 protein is CASSKFGRATSSGANVLTF. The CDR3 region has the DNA TGTGCCAGTAGTAAGTTCGGGAGGGCTACGAGCTCTGGGGCCAACGTCCTGACTTTC.

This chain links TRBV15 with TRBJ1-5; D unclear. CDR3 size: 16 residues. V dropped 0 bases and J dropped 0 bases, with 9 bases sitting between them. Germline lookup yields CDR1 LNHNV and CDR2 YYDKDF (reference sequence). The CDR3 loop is CATSREAFASNQPQHF. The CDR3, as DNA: TGTGCCACCAGCAGAGAGGCATTTGCTAGCAATCAGCCCCAGCATTTT.

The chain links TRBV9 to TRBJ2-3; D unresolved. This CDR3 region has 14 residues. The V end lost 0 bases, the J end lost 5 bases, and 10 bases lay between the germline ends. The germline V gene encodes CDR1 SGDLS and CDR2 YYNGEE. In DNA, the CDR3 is TGTGCCAGCAGCGTAGCGCAGGTAAAAGATACGCAGTATTTT. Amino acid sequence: CASSVAQVKDTQYF.

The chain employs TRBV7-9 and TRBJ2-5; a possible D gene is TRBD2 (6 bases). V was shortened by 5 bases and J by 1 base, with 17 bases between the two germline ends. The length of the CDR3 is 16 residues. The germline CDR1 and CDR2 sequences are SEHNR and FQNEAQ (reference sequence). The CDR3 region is CASSPQSGVVQETQYF. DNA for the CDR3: TGTGCCAGCAGCCCCCAATCGGGGGTGGTCCAAGAGACCCAGTACTTC.

The CDR3 reads CASSVTGGYGYTF. CDR3 bases: TGTGCCAGCAGTGTGACAGGGGGCTATGGCTACACCTTC. The chain carries TRBV2 and TRBJ1-2; 9 bases are a match to TRBD1. J lost 4 bases, V lost 4 bases, and 1 base had no gene match. Germline CDR1 is SNHLY and CDR2 is FYNNEI. The CDR3 extends over 13 amino acids.

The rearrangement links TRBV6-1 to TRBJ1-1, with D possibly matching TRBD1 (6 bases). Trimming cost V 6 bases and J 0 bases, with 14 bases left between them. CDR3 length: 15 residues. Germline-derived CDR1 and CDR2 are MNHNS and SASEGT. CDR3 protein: CASSLQGLMNTEAFF. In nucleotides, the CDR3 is TGTGCCAGCAGCCTACAGGGCCTGATGAACACTGAAGCTTTCTTT.

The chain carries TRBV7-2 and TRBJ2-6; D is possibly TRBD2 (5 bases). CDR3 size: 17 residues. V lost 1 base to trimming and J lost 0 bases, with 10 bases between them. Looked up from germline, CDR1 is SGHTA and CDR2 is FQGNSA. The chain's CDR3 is CASSLVSRGSGANVLTF. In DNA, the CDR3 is TGTGCCAGCAGCTTAGTCTCCCGGGGCTCTGGGGCCAACGTCCTGACTTTC.

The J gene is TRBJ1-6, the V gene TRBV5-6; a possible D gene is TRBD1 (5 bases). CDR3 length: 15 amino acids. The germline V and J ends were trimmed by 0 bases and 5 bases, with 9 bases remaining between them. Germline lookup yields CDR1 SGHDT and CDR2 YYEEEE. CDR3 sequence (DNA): TGTGCCAGCAGCTTGGCAGGGCGCAATAATTCACCCCTCCACTTT. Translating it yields CASSLAGRNNSPLHF.